The 25 T cell receptor beta chains below all came from one sample that was sequenced in a study of T cells after yellow fever vaccination. TCRdb analysed the 5' RACE reads with MiXCR anew, one entry per CDR3 protein. The table records about 160,000 distinct CDR3 sequences, 6% to 7.5% of them present only once. This specimen was CD4+ T cells sorted from PBMCs, taken less than 6 days after the first yellow fever vaccination. Every receptor here comes from a man between 18 and 35 years old who received the YFV17D yellow fever vaccine.

This clonotype has at least ten counts. The V gene is TRBV12-3 or TRBV12-4, the J gene TRBJ2-7; TRBD1 matches 11 bases. The CDR3 totals 12 residues. The trim removed 5 bases at V and 6 bases at J, leaving 0 bases unmatched. The CDR3 DNA follows: TGTGCCAGCAGTGGGACAGGGGGCGAGCAGTACGTC. It yields the protein CASSGTGGEQYV.

This clonotype has ten or more counts. The rearrangement links TRBV5-4 to TRBJ2-5, with a tentative D call TRBD2 (6 bases). V lost 4 bases and J lost 2, with 15 bases in between. This CDR3 has 15 residues. Germline-derived CDR1 and CDR2 are SGHNT and YYREEE (reference sequence). The CDR3 region has the DNA TGTGCCAGCAGCCCCCCCGGCGGACTACAAGAGACCCAGTACTTC. As protein: CASSPPGGLQETQYF.

The CDR3 DNA is TGTGCCACCGACTCACGGGGTGTCTTTGGCACAGATACGCAGTATTTT. This encodes CATDSRGVFGTDTQYF. The chain joins TRBV6-1 to TRBJ2-3; weak D call: TRBD2 (5 bases). CDR3 size: 16 residues. V shed 10 bases and J shed 1 base, with 21 bases lying between them. The germline V gene encodes CDR1 MNHNS and CDR2 SASEGT.

This clonotype was detected a few times. The chain is built from TRBV9 and TRBJ1-1; no reliable D call. The CDR3 is made up of 14 amino acids. Between the trimmed V and J ends, which lost 3 bases and 3 bases, there was a span of 12 bases. The germline V gene encodes CDR1 SGDLS and CDR2 YYNGEE. The CDR3 protein is CASSADGYDTEAFF. As DNA, the CDR3 is TGTGCCAGCAGCGCCGACGGGTATGACACTGAAGCTTTCTTT.

The table lists this clonotype with many counts. The junction and the germline gene differ at one end; a read error may be behind it. The V and J genes are TRBV19 and TRBJ2-3; 8 bases are shared with TRBD2. This CDR3 spans 13 amino acids. Looked up from germline, CDR1 is LNHDA and CDR2 is SQIVND (reference sequence). The CDR3: CASSTLERGHGHF. The CDR3 coding sequence is TGTGCCAGTAGTACCCTTGAGCGGGGGCATGGACATTTT.

In this sample, this clonotype turned up many times. This sequence joins TRBV4-2 and TRBJ2-4; TRBD2 agrees at 11 bases. Looked up from germline, CDR1 is LGHNA and CDR2 is YNFKEQ. The V and J ends lost 4 bases and 2 bases, in that order; junction bases with no gene match: 1. CDR3 length: 15 amino acids. The chain's CDR3 is CASSLAGGPKNIQYF. CDR3 bases: TGTGCCAGCAGCCTAGCGGGGGGGCCCAAAAACATTCAGTACTTC.

Ten or more counts support this clonotype. The V call is TRBV30, the J call TRBJ1-1, with D perhaps TRBD1 (6 bases). In germline, CDR1 is GTSNPN, CDR2 SVGIG (reference sequence). The CDR3 has 12 residues. V dropped 2 bases and J dropped 10 bases, with 14 bases sitting between them. CDR3 loop: CAWSPGGARAFF. The CDR3 region has the DNA TGTGCCTGGAGTCCCGGGGGGGCGAGAGCTTTCTTT.

This clonotype showed up just a few times. The J gene is TRBJ2-7, the V gene TRBV12-3 or TRBV12-4, with no clear D. CDR3 size: 15 residues. V was cut by 7 bases and J by 4 bases, with 20 bases left in between. The chain's CDR3 is CASNLGFDAGYEQYF. In DNA, the CDR3 is TGTGCCAGCAATCTTGGTTTCGACGCCGGTTACGAGCAGTACTTC.

This clonotype was found many times. The chain recombines TRBV6-1 with TRBJ2-3; D possibly corresponds to TRBD2 (5 bases). The CDR3 contains 13 residues. Germline CDR1 MNHNS, CDR2 SASEGT. The V gene lost 4 bases and the J gene lost 7 bases, with 12 bases spanning the gap. For the CDR3, the DNA is TGTGCCAGCAGTGGGAGTAGCGCATATACGCAGTATTTT. This gives the protein CASSGSSAYTQYF.

This clonotype was seen at least ten times. The chain joins TRBV24-1 to TRBJ2-5; TRBD1 matches 9 bases. Trimming removed 4 bases from V and 2 bases from J; junction bases left unmatched: 4. CDR3 length: 15 amino acids. Germline-derived CDR1 and CDR2 are KGHDR and SFDVKD. The CDR3: CATSDPDRGQETQYF. As DNA, the CDR3 is TGTGCCACCAGTGACCCGGACAGGGGACAAGAGACCCAGTACTTC.

This clonotype was counted only a few times. V gene TRBV5-1 combines with J gene TRBJ1-1, with D unresolved. CDR1 and CDR2 (germline): SGHRS, YFSETQ. The V gene lost 4 bases and the J gene lost 6 bases, with 7 bases spanning the gap. CDR3 size: 11 residues. The CDR3 DNA follows: TGCGCCAGCAGCCCAGGTTCTGAAGCTTTCTTT. As protein: CASSPGSEAFF.

This clonotype was seen at least ten times. The chain has TRBV20-1 and TRBJ2-2; D could derive from TRBD1 or TRBD2 (5 bases each). The CDR3 is 17 residues long. Deletions cut 4 bases from V and 2 bases from J, with 20 bases between. Germline CDR1 is DFQATT and CDR2 is SNEGSKA (reference sequence). The CDR3 is CSATTNPGTGNTGELFF. The DNA of the CDR3 is TGCAGTGCTACAACAAACCCCGGGACGGGTAACACCGGGGAGCTGTTTTTT.

The chain couples TRBV6-4 to TRBJ1-2, with TRBD1 as a possible D gene (5 bases). V was clipped by 3 bases and J by 7 bases, with 18 bases between them. Germline V gene lookup returns CDR1 MRHNA and CDR2 SNTAGT. This CDR3 spans 15 amino acids. The CDR3 nucleotides are TGTGCCAGCAGTGAGTACGGGGCGGCTGCCGGTGGCTACACCTTC. This translates into CASSEYGAAAGGYTF.

A remark on this clonotype: A much larger clone differs by one base, so this may be a read error. V is TRBV2 and J is TRBJ2-2; D is ambiguous. The germline V gene has CDR1 SNHLY and CDR2 FYNNEI. This CDR3 is built from 13 residues. The CDR3 loop is CASRTLATWELFF. Written as DNA, the CDR3 is TGTGCCAGCAGGACCCTGGCCACCTGGGAGCTGTTTTTT.

This chain connects TRBV15 to TRBJ2-5; 12 bases are shared with TRBD2. Looked up from germline, CDR1 is LNHNV and CDR2 is YYDKDF (reference sequence). Germline trimming cut 5 bases from V and 4 bases from J; bases unmatched to any gene: 2. The CDR3 loop spans 14 amino acids. This chain's CDR3 is CATSSTSGGETQYF. The CDR3 nucleotides read TGTGCCACCAGCTCGACTAGCGGGGGAGAGACCCAGTACTTC.

The CDR3 loop reads CASSPGTPWKEKLFF. CDR3 DNA sequence: TGTGCCAGCAGCCCCGGGACCCCATGGAAAGAAAAACTGTTTTTT. This chain links TRBV27 with TRBJ1-4, with a tentative D call TRBD1 (5 bases). This CDR3 region has 15 residues. With 6 bases removed from V and 8 bases from J, the gap between germline ends came to 19 bases. CDR1 is MNHEY and CDR2 is SMNVEV in the germline V gene (reference sequence).

J is TRBJ1-6 and V is TRBV10-2; 7 bases map to TRBD1. V gave up 6 bases and J gave up 7 bases; unmatched junction bases: 3. The CDR3 is made up of 13 amino acids. Germline V gene data show CDR1 as WSHSY and CDR2 as SAAADI. The CDR3 nucleotides are TGCGCCAGCAGAGACAGGGTCAATTCACCCCTCCACTTT. Protein: CASRDRVNSPLHF.

This clonotype showed up many times. The chain has TRBV5-1 and TRBJ2-3; D gene uncertain. The germline V and J ends were trimmed by 2 bases and 0 bases, with 7 bases remaining between them. Per germline, CDR1 SGHRS and CDR2 YFSETQ. This CDR3 has 14 amino acids. CDR3: CASSFLSSTDTQYF. DNA of the CDR3: TGCGCCAGCAGCTTCCTGTCAAGCACAGATACGCAGTATTTT.

This clonotype appeared a few times. This chain connects TRBV12-2 to TRBJ1-2; the listed D gene, TRBD1, was not tested against the DNA. TRBV12-2 is assigned pseudogene status. This CDR3 has 20 amino acids. The CDR3 reads CASRWPNPGAREKVNYGYTF. CDR3 coding DNA: TGTGCAAGTCGCTGGCCTAATCCGGGGGCGCGGGAAAAGGTTAACTATGGCTACACCTTC.

Many counts were recorded for this clonotype. V gene TRBV4-3 combines with J gene TRBJ1-2; no definite D call. The ends were cut back, 0 bases at V and 4 bases at J, with 12 bases in the middle. The germline CDR1 and CDR2 sequences are LGHNA and YSLEER. The CDR3 is made up of 15 amino acids. CDR3 sequence: CASSQDRRSRYGYTF. The CDR3 DNA reads TGCGCCAGCAGCCAAGATAGGCGATCACGCTATGGCTACACCTTC.

This clonotype was recorded at least ten times. V and J are TRBV9 and TRBJ2-3, with D possibly matching TRBD2 (7 bases). CDR1 SGDLS and CDR2 YYNGEE come from the germline V gene. The CDR3 length is 15 residues. V lost 4 bases and J lost 5, with 17 bases in between. The CDR3 DNA reads as TGTGCCAGCAGCCGGATGGGGGGGCGCGGAGATACGCAGTATTTT. Encoded protein: CASSRMGGRGDTQYF. Full variable domain (outside the CDR3, taken from reference TRBV9 and TRBJ2-3): DSGVTQTPKHLITATGQRVTLRCSPRSGDLSVYWYQQSLDQGLQFLIQYYNGEERAKGNILERFSAQQFPDLHSELNLSSLELGDSALYFCASSRMGGRGDTQYFGPGTRLTVL.

The chain recombines TRBV29-1 with TRBJ1-5; D unresolved. V lost 4 bases and J 6 bases, leaving 10 bases between the germline ends. This CDR3 region has 12 residues. Per germline, CDR1 SQVTM and CDR2 ANQGSEA. CDR3 loop: CSVGDLGQPQHF. The CDR3, as DNA: TGCAGCGTTGGAGACTTGGGTCAGCCCCAGCATTTT.

This clonotype was observed at least ten times. The gene calls are TRBV5-6 and TRBJ2-7; D call uncertain. The CDR3 sequence is 13 residues long. V was pared by 7 bases and J by 5 bases, with 16 bases between. Germline V gene lookup returns CDR1 SGHDT and CDR2 YYEEEE. The CDR3: CASRLGWVNEQYF. The CDR3 nucleotides read TGTGCCAGCCGATTGGGATGGGTTAACGAGCAGTACTTC.

This clonotype was seen only a few times. Here the CDR3 DNA reads TGTGCCAGCAGCCAAGGACAGGGGGTCGGGGAGCTGTTTTTT. This gives the protein CASSQGQGVGELFF. The chain combines TRBV4-2 with TRBJ2-2; 9 nucleotides match TRBD1. The V gene end was trimmed by 1 base and the J gene end by 7 bases; junction bases not matched to a gene: 1. The germline gives CDR1 LGHNA, CDR2 YNFKEQ. The CDR3 totals 14 residues.

This clonotype was detected ten times or more. The chain recombines TRBV12-3 or TRBV12-4 with TRBJ2-2; D not resolved. Deletions cut 1 base from V and 8 bases from J, with 8 bases between. The CDR3 has 13 residues. Here the CDR3 DNA reads TGTGCCAGCAGTTTAGAGGTTTGGGGGGAGCTGTTTTTT. Protein: CASSLEVWGELFF.